Presented here are 3 T cell receptor beta chains from one specimen sequenced in a study of T cell changes during pregnancy in multiple sclerosis. Only in-frame clones appear in the TCRdb table, and some are missing; sequencing was by immunoSEQ multiplex PCR. The table lists approximately 70,000 clones, 80% to 95% of them singletons, with 1.5% to 2% in the top ten. The sample here was peripheral blood, taken in the first trimester of pregnancy. These receptors were collected from a female donor in good health, enrolled as a control in a pregnancy study.

V is TRBV2 and J is TRBJ1-3; tentatively, D is TRBD1 (6 bases). Germline V lookup: CDR1 SNHLY, CDR2 FYNNEI. Between the trimmed V and J ends, which lost 2 bases and 4 bases, there was a span of 12 bases. This CDR3 is built from 15 residues. The CDR3 DNA reads as TGTGCCAGCAGTGAATGGGGGCCCAACGGAAACACCATATATTTT. Translated, it gives CASSEWGPNGNTIYF.

This clone has just one count. V gene TRBV7-2 combines with J gene TRBJ2-1, with TRBD2 matching 11 bases. Germline-derived CDR1 and CDR2 are SGHTA and FQGNSA. V was pared by 1 base and J by 2 bases, with 10 bases of the junction left unmatched. The CDR3 has 19 amino acids. CDR3: CASSLVAGLAEGPYNEQFF. The CDR3 DNA follows: TGTGCCAGCAGCTTAGTGGCGGGACTAGCGGAGGGGCCCTACAATGAGCAGTTCTTC.

This clone has only a few counts. This chain connects TRBV18 to TRBJ1-5; D possibly corresponds to TRBD1 (6 bases). The ends were cut back, 1 base at V and 2 bases at J, with 12 bases in the middle. The CDR3 sequence is 16 residues long. Germline V gene data show CDR1 as KGHSH and CDR2 as LQKENI. This CDR3 reads CASSPREQGGNQPQHF. Written as DNA, the CDR3 is TGTGCCAGCTCACCACGGGAACAGGGTGGCAATCAGCCCCAGCATTTT.